The present T cell receptor beta chain was sequenced within a study of neurological immune-mediated disorders. General study points: Healthy controls had more TCR clonal expansion than multiple sclerosis, which showed the least, whereas HTLV-1-associated myelopathy showed the most. When the repertoires were sorted by phylogenetic grouping, those of 18 of 34 multiple sclerosis patients ended up in one related-CDR3 cluster, a possible signature. With the multiple sclerosis repertoire cluster, neither clinical nor MRI features showed any association.

This clonotype was detected many times. The antigen remains unidentified. Time point: longitudinal time-point 2. With 10-nucleotide random UMIs included, cDNA was synthesized by 5'RACE. From the 5' RACE reads, TCRdb called clonotypes with MiXCR, one entry per CDR3 protein. The table lists tens of thousands of distinct CDR3 sequences, 5% to 6% of them singletons, with roughly 7.3% in the top ten. The V gene lost 2 bases and the J gene lost 1 base, with 10 bases spanning the gap. This CDR3 comprises 14 residues. The germline V gene encodes CDR1 SGHRS and CDR2 YFSETQ. Sequenced input: PBMCs. This clonotype originated in a woman aged 60-75 years with multiple sclerosis. The chain employs TRBV5-1 and TRBJ2-7; D is uncertain. This chain's CDR3 is CASSFSGGSYEQYF. The CDR3 nucleotides read TGCGCCAGCAGCTTCTCTGGTGGGTCCTACGAGCAGTACTTC.